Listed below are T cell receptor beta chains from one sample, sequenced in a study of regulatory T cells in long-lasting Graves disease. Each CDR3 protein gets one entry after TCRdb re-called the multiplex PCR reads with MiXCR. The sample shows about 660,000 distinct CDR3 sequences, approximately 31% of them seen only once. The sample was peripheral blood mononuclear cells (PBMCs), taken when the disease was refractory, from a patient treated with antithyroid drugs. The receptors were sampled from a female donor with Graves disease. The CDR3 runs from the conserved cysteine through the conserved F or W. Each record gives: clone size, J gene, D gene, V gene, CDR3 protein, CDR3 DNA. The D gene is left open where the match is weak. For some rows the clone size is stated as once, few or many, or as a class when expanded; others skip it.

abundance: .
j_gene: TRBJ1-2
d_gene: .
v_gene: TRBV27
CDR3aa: CASSLRGLYGYTF
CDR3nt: TGTGCCAGCAGTTTAAGGGGTCTTTATGGCTACACCTTC

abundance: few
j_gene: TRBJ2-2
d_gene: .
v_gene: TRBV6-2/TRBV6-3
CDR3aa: CASSYSKFLGGANTGELFF
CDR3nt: TGTGCCAGCAGTTACTCGAAGTTCCTCGGCGGGGCTAACACCGGGGAGCTGTTTTTT

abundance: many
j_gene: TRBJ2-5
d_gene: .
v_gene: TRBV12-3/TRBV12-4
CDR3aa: CASSLVSGTLGTQYF
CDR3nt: TGTGCCAGCAGTTTGGTTAGCGGAACGCTGGGGACCCAGTACTTC

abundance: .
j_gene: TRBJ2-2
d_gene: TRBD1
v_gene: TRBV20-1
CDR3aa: CSARRGQASLNTGELFF
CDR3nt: TGCAGTGCTAGACGCGGACAGGCTAGCTTGAACACCGGGGAGCTGTTTTTT

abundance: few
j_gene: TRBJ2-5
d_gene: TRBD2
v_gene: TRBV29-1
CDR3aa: CSVEGAGVGTQYF
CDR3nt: TGCAGCGTTGAGGGAGCGGGAGTCGGGACCCAGTACTTC

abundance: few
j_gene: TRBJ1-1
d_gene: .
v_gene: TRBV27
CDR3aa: CASSSWQFGEAFF
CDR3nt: TGTGCCAGCAGTTCTTGGCAATTTGGTGAAGCTTTCTTT

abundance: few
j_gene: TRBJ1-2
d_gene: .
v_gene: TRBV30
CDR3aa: CAWSVSGGGDGYTF
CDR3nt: TGTGCCTGGAGTGTAAGTGGCGGCGGGGACGGCTACACCTTC

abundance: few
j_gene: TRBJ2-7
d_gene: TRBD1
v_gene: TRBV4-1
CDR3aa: CASSVRTGYEQYF
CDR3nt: TGCGCCAGCAGCGTCCGGACAGGCTACGAGCAGTACTTC

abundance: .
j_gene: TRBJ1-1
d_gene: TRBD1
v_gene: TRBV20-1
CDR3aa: CSARTGGVSEAFF
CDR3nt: TGCAGTGCCCGGACAGGGGGCGTCTCTGAAGCTTTCTTT

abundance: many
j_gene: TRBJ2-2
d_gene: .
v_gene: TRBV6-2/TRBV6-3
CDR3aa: CASSYGGQASGELFF
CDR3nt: TGTGCCAGCAGTTACGGGGGACAAGCGTCCGGGGAGCTGTTTTTT

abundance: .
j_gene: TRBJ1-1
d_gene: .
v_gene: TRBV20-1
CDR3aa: CSARLLAEAFF
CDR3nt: TGCAGTGCTAGACTCCTGGCTGAAGCTTTCTTT

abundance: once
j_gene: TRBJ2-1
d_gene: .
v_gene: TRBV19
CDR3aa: CAKSLRGSCEQFF
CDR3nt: TGTGCCAAATCCCTTAGGGGGTCATGTGAGCAGTTCTTC

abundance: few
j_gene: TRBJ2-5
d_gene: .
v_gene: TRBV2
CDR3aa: CASIPRPGQETQYF
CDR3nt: TGTGCCAGCATCCCCCGCCCTGGGCAAGAGACCCAGTACTTC

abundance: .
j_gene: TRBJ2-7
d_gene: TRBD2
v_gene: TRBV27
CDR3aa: CASRSAGGPYEQYF
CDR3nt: TGTGCCAGCAGGTCAGCGGGAGGGCCCTACGAGCAGTACTTC

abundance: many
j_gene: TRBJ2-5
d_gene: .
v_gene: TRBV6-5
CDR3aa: CASSYSGTQETQYF
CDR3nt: TGTGCCAGCAGTTACTCGGGCACCCAAGAGACCCAGTACTTC

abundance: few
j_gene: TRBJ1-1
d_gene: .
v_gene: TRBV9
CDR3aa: CASSVAGAANTEAFF
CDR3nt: TGTGCCAGCAGCGTAGCGGGGGCAGCTAACACTGAAGCTTTCTTT

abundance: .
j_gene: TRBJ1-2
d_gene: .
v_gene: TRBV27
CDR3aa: CASRPLLGGGGYTF
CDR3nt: TGTGCCAGCAGACCCCTGCTGGGGGGCGGTGGCTACACCTTC

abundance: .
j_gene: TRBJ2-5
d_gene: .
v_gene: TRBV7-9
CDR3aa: CASSLAWQLQEIQYF
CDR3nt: TGTGCCAGCAGCTTAGCCTGGCAACTCCAAGAGATCCAGTACTTC

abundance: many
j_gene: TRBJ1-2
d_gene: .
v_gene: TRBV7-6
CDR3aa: CASSLDPVNYGYTF
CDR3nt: TGTGCCAGCAGCTTAGACCCAGTTAACTATGGCTACACCTTC

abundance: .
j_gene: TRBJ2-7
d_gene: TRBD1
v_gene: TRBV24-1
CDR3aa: CATPRTGDVSPSYEQYF
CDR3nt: TGTGCCACTCCAAGGACAGGGGACGTATCTCCATCCTACGAGCAGTACTTC

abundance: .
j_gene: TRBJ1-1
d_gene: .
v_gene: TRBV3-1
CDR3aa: CASSQGELTEAFF
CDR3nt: TGTGCCAGCAGCCAAGGGGAACTAACTGAAGCTTTCTTT

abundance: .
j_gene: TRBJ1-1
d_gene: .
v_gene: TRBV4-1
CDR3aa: CASSDIRRNTEAFF
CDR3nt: TGCGCCAGCAGCGACATCAGGCGGAACACTGAAGCTTTCTTT

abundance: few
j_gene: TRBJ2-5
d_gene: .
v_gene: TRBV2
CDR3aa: CASSELPQHPKETQYF
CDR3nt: TGTGCCAGCAGTGAACTACCCCAACACCCGAAAGAGACCCAGTACTTC

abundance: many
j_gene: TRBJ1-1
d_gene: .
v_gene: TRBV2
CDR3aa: CASIRRNTEAFF
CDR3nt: TGTGCCAGCATTCGACGGAACACTGAAGCTTTCTTT

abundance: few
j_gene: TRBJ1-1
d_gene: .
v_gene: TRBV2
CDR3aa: CASRDWDDTNTEAFF
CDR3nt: TGTGCCAGCAGGGACTGGGACGACACGAACACTGAAGCTTTCTTT

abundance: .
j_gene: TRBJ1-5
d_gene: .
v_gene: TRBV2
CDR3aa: CASSELGRVHQPQHF
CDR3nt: TGTGCCAGCAGTGAGTTGGGGCGCGTCCATCAGCCCCAGCATTTT

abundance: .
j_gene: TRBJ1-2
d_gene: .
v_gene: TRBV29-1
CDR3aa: CSHLCGRGRPHNYGYTF
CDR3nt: .

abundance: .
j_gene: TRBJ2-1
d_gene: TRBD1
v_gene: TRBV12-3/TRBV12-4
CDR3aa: CASSLARTGPIGYNEQFF
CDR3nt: TGTGCCAGCAGTTTAGCTAGGACAGGGCCGATTGGCTACAATGAGCAGTTCTTC

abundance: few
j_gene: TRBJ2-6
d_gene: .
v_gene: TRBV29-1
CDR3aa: CSVEMACVLRHPISGANVLTF
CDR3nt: TGCAGCGTTGAAATGGCCTGTGTGCTGAGGCACCCAATCTCTGGGGCCAACGTCCTGACTTTC

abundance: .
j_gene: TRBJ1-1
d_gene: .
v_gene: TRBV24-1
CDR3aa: CATSDLTRTEAFF
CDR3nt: TGTGCCACCAGTGATTTGACGAGGACTGAAGCTTTCTTT

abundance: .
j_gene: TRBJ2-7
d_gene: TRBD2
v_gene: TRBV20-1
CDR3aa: CSAPNGGSSYEQYF
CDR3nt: TGCAGTGCACCCAACGGGGGGAGCTCCTACGAGCAGTACTTC

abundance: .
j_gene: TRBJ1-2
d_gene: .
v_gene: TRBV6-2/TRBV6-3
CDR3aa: CASSYPGAVYGYTF
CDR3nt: TGTGCCAGCAGTTACCCCGGGGCAGTCTATGGCTACACCTTC

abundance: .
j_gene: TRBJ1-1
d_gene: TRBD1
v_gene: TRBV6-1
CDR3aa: CASRLSQGAGTEAFF
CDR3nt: TGTGCCAGCAGACTATCCCAGGGGGCGGGCACTGAAGCTTTCTTT

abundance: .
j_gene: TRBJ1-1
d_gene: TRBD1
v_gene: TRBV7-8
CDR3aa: CASSYSTGGRTEAFF
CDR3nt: TGTGCCAGCAGCTATTCGACAGGGGGCAGGACTGAAGCTTTCTTT

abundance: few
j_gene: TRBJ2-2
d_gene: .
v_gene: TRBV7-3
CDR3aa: CASSLSSSSGGRGELFF
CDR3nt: TGTGCCAGCAGCTTAAGCAGTTCGTCAGGTGGGCGTGGGGAGCTGTTTTTT